A single sample is the source of the 9 T cell receptor beta chains below, sequenced in a study of regulatory T cells in long-lasting Graves disease. Time point reported: newly diagnosed GD, antithyroid drugs for less than 3 months. Extracted PBMC RNA gave rise to the TCR library. CDR3 regions were amplified by Arm-PCR using iRepertoire HTBI primers to build TCR beta libraries. TCRdb recomputed calls from the multiplex PCR reads with MiXCR, one row per CDR3 protein. Of over 450,000 distinct CDR3 sequences in the sample, around 12% are singletons; the top ten hold roughly 9.3%. These data also formed part of another study, on T cells in Graves' hyperthyroidism and ophthalmopathy.

The sequences come from peripheral blood mononuclear cells (PBMCs), collected at new diagnosis, from a patient treated with antithyroid drugs. The receptors were gathered from a woman aged 25 to 39 with Graves disease.

This clonotype has at least ten counts. This chain links TRBV6-1 with TRBJ2-1; D remains unclear. V was pared by 8 bases and J by 7 bases, with 12 bases between. This CDR3 is 12 amino acids long. Germline V gene sequence: CDR1 MNHNS, CDR2 SASEGT. CDR3 region: CASAYTKNEQFF. CDR3 DNA sequence: TGTGCCAGCGCTTACACCAAGAATGAGCAGTTCTTC.

Points on this clonotype: A read error is likely here: a far larger clone is one base away. The J gene is TRBJ2-1, the V gene TRBV11-3; D is undetermined. V dropped 5 bases and J dropped 7 bases, with 12 bases sitting between them. CDR3 size: 13 residues. Germline CDR1 is SGHNT and CDR2 is YENEEA. CDR3 sequence (DNA): TGTGCCAGCAGCCCCTGGTCCAGGAATGAGCAGTTCTTC. Its translation is CASSPWSRNEQFF. Full variable domain (outside the CDR3, taken from reference TRBV11-3 and TRBJ2-1): EAGVVQSPRYKIIEKKQPVAFWCNPISGHNTLYWYLQNLGQGPELLIRYENEEAVDDSQLPKDRFSAERLKGVDSTLKIQPAELGDSAVYLCASSPWSRNEQFFGPGTRLTVL.

This clonotype showed up many times. The chain carries TRBV7-2 and TRBJ2-4; 14 positions agree with TRBD2. The CDR3 consists of 20 residues. Germline V gives CDR1 SGHTA, CDR2 FQGNSA. After removal of 5 bases from V and 0 bases from J, the junction contained 12 bases not matched to a gene. The CDR3 is CASSPPGLAGGRVAKNIQYF. CDR3 in DNA: TGTGCCAGCAGCCCCCCCGGACTAGCGGGAGGAAGGGTAGCCAAAAACATTCAGTACTTC.

This clonotype was picked up a small number of times. This chain joins TRBV30 and TRBJ2-7, with 8 bases fitting TRBD2. With 4 bases clipped from V and 7 bases from J, the junction kept 18 bases outside the gene matches. This CDR3 comprises 16 residues. Germline CDR1 and CDR2: GTSNPN and SVGIG (reference sequence). This CDR3 reads CAWNREGGGYYEEQYV. The CDR3 region has the DNA TGTGCCTGGAATCGGGAGGGAGGGGGTTACTACGAGGAGCAGTACGTC.

The table lists this clonotype with many counts. The V and J genes are TRBV18 and TRBJ2-1, with TRBD2 matching over 14 bases. The CDR3 is 17 amino acids. The J segment lost 8 bases and the V segment lost 3 bases, leaving 9 bases of the junction unmatched. The germline gives CDR1 KGHSH, CDR2 LQKENI. The CDR3 DNA sequence: TGTGCCAGCTCACCTCCAGGGGGACTAGCGGGAGAAGATGAGCAGTTCTTC. Protein product: CASSPPGGLAGEDEQFF.

This clonotype was picked up a small number of times. This chain joins TRBV19 and TRBJ1-2, with a weak D call TRBD1 (5 bases). V lost 7 bases, J lost 5 bases, and 11 bases lay in between. The CDR3 consists of 12 residues. Germline loops: CDR1 LNHDA, CDR2 SQIVND (reference sequence). CDR3 region: CASKRGEYGYTF. The CDR3 coding sequence is TGTGCCAGTAAGAGGGGCGAGTATGGCTACACCTTC.

The rearrangement joins TRBV7-2 to TRBJ1-5; D not resolved. Germline-derived CDR1 and CDR2 are SGHTA and FQGNSA. There are 15 residues in the CDR3. Between the trimmed V and J ends, which lost 1 base and 3 bases, there was a span of 10 bases. CDR3 DNA: TGTGCCAGCAGCTTAGAACGGGGTACCAATCAGCCCCAGCATTTT. Amino acids: CASSLERGTNQPQHF.

The CDR3 region is CASSPRHKSYEQYF. The CDR3 DNA reads TGTGCCAGCAGCCCCAGACACAAGTCCTACGAGCAGTACTTC. The chain uses TRBV7-9 and TRBJ2-7; no definite D call. V was trimmed by 5 bases and J by 1 base, leaving 12 bases between them. The germline V gene encodes CDR1 SEHNR and CDR2 FQNEAQ (reference sequence). CDR3 length equals 14 residues.

V gene TRBV7-3 combines with J gene TRBJ2-1; 8 nucleotides align to TRBD2. The CDR3 is made up of 15 amino acids. The junction had 12 bases not matched to a gene; V was cut back by 5 bases and J by 9 bases. Germline CDR1 reads SGHTA; CDR2 reads FQGTGA. As DNA, the CDR3 is TGTGCCAGCAGCACGCCGGGAGCGGGAGTGCGTGAGCAGTTCTTC. Translation: CASSTPGAGVREQFF.